This TCR beta chain came from a study of T-cell reconstitution after alpha-beta-depleted transplantation in children. The ends were cut back, 2 bases at V and 5 bases at J, with 16 bases in the middle. This CDR3 contains 15 residues. Per the germline V gene, CDR1 is SGHRS and CDR2 is YFSETQ. Unique molecular identifiers were built into the TCRbeta library. TCRdb called the PCR reads again in MiXCR, with one record for every CDR3 protein. Of fewer than 750,000 distinct CDR3 sequences in the sample, roughly 24% are singletons; the top ten hold roughly 15%. This clonotype has only one observation. The genes are TRBV5-1 and TRBJ1-1, with D perhaps TRBD1 (6 bases). The TCR was taken from a boy in the first two years of life who had a stem cell transplant for acute myeloid leukemia, so the T cells may come from the graft donor. This material consisted of PBMCs, mostly from graft donor cells, taken 360 days after TCRalphabeta/CD19-depleted stem cell transplant. CDR3: CASSLTQGKGTEAFF. The CDR3 bases are TGCGCCAGCAGCTTAACACAGGGAAAGGGGACTGAAGCTTTCTTT.